This T cell receptor beta chain was documented in a study of T cells in narcolepsy. Study-wide background: Enrolled donors included narcolepsy type 1 or type 2 patients and healthy controls. Study-level points and caveats: No autoreactive T cell clone sequences appeared in some memory CD4+ repertoires. Autoreactive HCRT-specific and TRIB2-specific clonotypes were marked in same-patient CSF-versus-blood CD4+ comparisons.

The CDR3 sequence is 13 residues long. CDR1 and CDR2 (germline): SGHAT, FQNNGV. Data came from immunoSEQ multiplex PCR; TCRdb stores just in-frame clones and leaves some out. The sample holds 30,000 to 35,000 clones, almost 80% seen once. Turning to this clone: No antigen is known for it.

The clonotype comes from a human donor in good health. The sample taken for sequencing was memory (CD45RA-) CD4+ T cells from blood. V and J are TRBV11-2 and TRBJ2-5, with 8 bases fitting TRBD1. The end of the DNA is better explained by TRBJ2-7, so the J call may be wrong. CDR3 nucleotide sequence: TGTGCCAGCAGCTTTGACAGGGGACACGAGCAGTACTTC. Encoded protein: CASSFDRGHEQYF.